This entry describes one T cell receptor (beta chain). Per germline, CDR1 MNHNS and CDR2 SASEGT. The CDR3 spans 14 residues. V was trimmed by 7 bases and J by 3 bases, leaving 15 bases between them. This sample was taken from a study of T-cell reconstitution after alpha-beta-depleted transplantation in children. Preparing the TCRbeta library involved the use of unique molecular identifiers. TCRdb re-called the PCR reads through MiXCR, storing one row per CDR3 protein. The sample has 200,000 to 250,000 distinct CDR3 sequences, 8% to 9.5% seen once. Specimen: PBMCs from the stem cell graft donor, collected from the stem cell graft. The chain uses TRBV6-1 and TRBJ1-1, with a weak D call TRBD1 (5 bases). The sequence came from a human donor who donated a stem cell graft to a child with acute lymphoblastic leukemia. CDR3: CASTPNGGDTEAFF. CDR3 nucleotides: TGTGCCAGCACTCCAAATGGGGGGGACACTGAAGCTTTCTTT.